This T cell receptor beta chain was recovered during a study of early stage breast cancer tumors. Study background: Of around 15 invasive breast tumors, about 12 were hormone receptor-positive, HER2-negative.

The CDR3 consists of 12 residues. V shed 7 bases, J shed 3 bases, and the junction held 5 bases outside the gene matches. Germline loops: CDR1 SQVTM, CDR2 ANQGSEA. Assay used: immunoSEQ multiplex PCR; TCRdb lists only in-frame clones, some missing. The table includes about 36,000 clones, around 68% detected once. What was sequenced was blood. The source is a person aged 60 to 70 with breast cancer. V usage is TRBV29-1 and J usage is TRBJ2-7; TRBD2 agrees at 8 bases. As DNA, the CDR3 is TGCAGCGCCCGGGGGGGCAACTACGAGCAGTACTTC. This sequence encodes CSARGGNYEQYF.